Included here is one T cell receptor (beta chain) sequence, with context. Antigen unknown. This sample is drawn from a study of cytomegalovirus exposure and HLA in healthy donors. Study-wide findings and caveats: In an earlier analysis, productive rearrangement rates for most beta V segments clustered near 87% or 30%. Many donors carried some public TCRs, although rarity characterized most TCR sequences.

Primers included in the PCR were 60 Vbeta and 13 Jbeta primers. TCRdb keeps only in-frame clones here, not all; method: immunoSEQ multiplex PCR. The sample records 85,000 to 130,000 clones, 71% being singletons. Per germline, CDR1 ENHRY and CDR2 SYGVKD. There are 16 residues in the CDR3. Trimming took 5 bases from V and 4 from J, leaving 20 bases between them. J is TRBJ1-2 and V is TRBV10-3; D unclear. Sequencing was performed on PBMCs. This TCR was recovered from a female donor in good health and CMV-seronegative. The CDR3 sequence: CAISQSAGSRSYGYTF. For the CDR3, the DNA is TGTGCCATCAGTCAATCCGCCGGGTCGAGGTCCTATGGCTACACCTTC.